One and the same sample provided the 21 T cell receptor beta chains below, sequenced in a study of shared clonotypes between healthy human individuals. Naive CD8 cells lacked CD45RO, underwent positive selection for CCR7 and left out terminally differentiated effector memory CD45RA+ cells. Using immunoSEQ multiplex PCR, the repertoire was profiled, and TCRdb retains in-frame clones only, with some absent. This sample has more than 550,000 clones, with about 92% found just once. Source material: naive CD8+ T cells sorted from blood. Source of these receptors: a man in his thirties or forties in good health.

Remarks on this clone: Since a much larger clone is just one base distant, this may be a read error. The chain recombines TRBV11-2 with TRBJ2-5; D is ambiguous. From germline, CDR1 is SGHAT and CDR2 FQNNGV. The length of the CDR3 is 11 residues. Trimming left V 4 bases short and J 5 bases short, with 5 bases between. In nucleotides, the CDR3 is TGTGCCAGCAGCTCCCACGAGACCCAGTACTTC. This gives the protein CASSSHETQYF.

The CDR3 protein is CAWSLGDGQPQHF. The CDR3 DNA follows: TGTGCCTGGAGTCTTGGGGACGGTCAGCCCCAGCATTTT. This sequence joins TRBV30 and TRBJ1-5; a possible D gene is TRBD1 (5 bases). Trimming stripped 2 bases from V and 6 bases from J, with 11 bases between. CDR3 length equals 13 residues. Germline values: CDR1 GTSNPN, CDR2 SVGIG (reference sequence).

This clone was detected once. V is TRBV4-1 and J is TRBJ2-7; 8 bases agree with TRBD2. Germline values: CDR1 MGHRA, CDR2 YSYEKL. This CDR3 comprises 17 residues. Trimming cost V 2 bases and J 3 bases; bases outside gene matches: 12. CDR3: CASSQLSTGTRFYEQYF. The CDR3 bases are TGCGCCAGCAGCCAATTGTCCACCGGGACTAGGTTCTACGAGCAGTACTTC.

V and J are TRBV6-1 and TRBJ2-5, with D unclear. Per germline, CDR1 MNHNS and CDR2 SASEGT. The CDR3 loop spans 14 amino acids. Trimming cost V 5 bases and J 4 bases, with 14 bases left between them. The CDR3 coding sequence is TGTGCCAGCAGTTTTTGGGCTTTAGTAGAGACCCAGTACTTC. Its translation is CASSFWALVETQYF.

The chain recombines TRBV9 with TRBJ2-7; 11 bases align to TRBD1. This CDR3 spans 18 amino acids. The germline V gene has CDR1 SGDLS and CDR2 YYNGEE. The ends lost 1 base at V and 4 bases at J; junction bases unmatched: 13. CDR3 nucleotide sequence: TGTGCCAGCAGCGTACAAGCCGGGACAGGGGGAATTAGGTACGAGCAGTACTTC. It specifies CASSVQAGTGGIRYEQYF.

This chain links TRBV11-2 with TRBJ2-5, with 7 bases aligning to TRBD1. Germline trimming cut 4 bases from V and 3 bases from J; bases unmatched to any gene: 5. CDR3 length: 14 amino acids. CDR1 is SGHAT, CDR2 FQNNGV, per germline. The CDR3 DNA reads TGTGCCAGCAGCTCTATGGGGACAGAAGAGACCCAGTACTTC. Translation: CASSSMGTEETQYF. The full variable domain, with the rest looked up from reference TRBV11-2 and TRBJ2-5, is EAGVAQSPRYKIIEKRQSVAFWCNPISGHATLYWYQQILGQGPKLLIQFQNNGVVDDSQLPKDRFSAERLKGVDSTLKIQPAKLEDSAVYLCASSSMGTEETQYFGPGTRLLVL.

The gene calls are TRBV28 and TRBJ1-3; perhaps TRBD1 as D (5 bases). The CDR3 totals 13 residues. The germline gives CDR1 MDHEN, CDR2 SYDVKM. V was pared by 7 bases and J by 8 bases, with 15 bases between. In DNA, the CDR3 is TGTGCCAGCACCACCGGGGGGGGAGACACCATATATTTT. Amino acid sequence: CASTTGGGDTIYF.

The J gene is TRBJ1-4, the V gene TRBV6-5; 7 bases fit TRBD1. CDR1 is MNHEY and CDR2 is SVGAGI in the germline V gene. Trimming at V came to 8 bases and at J to 8 bases, leaving 5 bases not matched to a gene. CDR3 length: 12 residues. The CDR3 loop is CASGDREEKLFF. In DNA, the CDR3 is TGTGCCAGCGGCGACAGGGAAGAAAAACTGTTTTTT.

This clone showed up just once. V gene TRBV7-9 combines with J gene TRBJ2-7; D gene ambiguous. Germline CDR1 and CDR2: SEHNR and FQNEAQ (reference sequence). The CDR3 runs 12 residues. The germline V and J ends were trimmed by 5 bases and 5 bases, with 10 bases remaining between them. This CDR3 is CASSLAVDEQYF. CDR3 nucleotides: TGTGCCAGCAGCCTCGCAGTCGACGAGCAGTACTTC.

This chain links TRBV5-1 with TRBJ2-1, with TRBD2 matching 9 bases. J lost 8 bases, V lost 4 bases, and 13 bases had no gene match. The CDR3 totals 16 residues. CDR1 and CDR2 (germline): SGHRS, YFSETQ. The CDR3 sequence is CASSTLLAGDTDEQFF. CDR3 nucleotides: TGCGCCAGCAGCACATTATTAGCGGGAGATACGGATGAGCAGTTCTTC.

As to this clone: Other nucleotide sequences from this sample produce the same CDR3. The chain employs TRBV19 and TRBJ2-2; D is uncertain. The germline V and J ends were trimmed by 3 bases and 5 bases, with 7 bases remaining between them. Germline values: CDR1 LNHDA, CDR2 SQIVND (reference sequence). The CDR3 consists of 13 residues. This chain's CDR3 is CASSIVETGELFF. Here the CDR3 DNA reads TGTGCCAGTAGTATTGTGGAGACCGGGGAGCTGTTTTTT.

As concerns this clone: In the same sample, other DNA sequences code for this CDR3. The rearrangement uses TRBV29-1 and TRBJ1-1; no definite D call. The CDR3 covers 12 residues. Germline loops: CDR1 SQVTM, CDR2 ANQGSEA. V was trimmed by 4 bases and J by 1 base, leaving 7 bases between them. The CDR3 nucleotides read TGCAGCGTTGGGCCAGGGAACACTGAAGCTTTCTTT. Translation gives CSVGPGNTEAFF.

The chain joins TRBV5-1 to TRBJ2-1, with D perhaps being TRBD1 or TRBD2 (5 bases each). The CDR3 loop spans 15 amino acids. Germline V gene data show CDR1 as SGHRS and CDR2 as YFSETQ. V lost 3 bases and J 3 bases, leaving 13 bases between the germline ends. The CDR3 coding sequence is TGCGCCAGCAGCTCTGAGGGGCCCGTCTACAATGAGCAGTTCTTC. Protein: CASSSEGPVYNEQFF.

This clone has just one count. The chain couples TRBV29-1 to TRBJ2-7; 8 positions match TRBD2. Germline V lookup: CDR1 SQVTM, CDR2 ANQGSEA. The CDR3 is made up of 13 amino acids. With 5 bases clipped from V and 1 base from J, the junction kept 4 bases outside the gene matches. The chain's CDR3 is CSVLSGTSYEQYF. For the CDR3, the DNA is TGCAGCGTTCTTAGCGGGACATCCTACGAGCAGTACTTC.

This clone was observed a single time. The chain is built from TRBV7-9 and TRBJ2-1; the D is unclear. CDR1 is SEHNR, CDR2 FQNEAQ, per germline (reference sequence). There are 17 residues in the CDR3. V lost 5 bases to trimming and J lost 7 bases, with 24 bases between them. The CDR3 DNA is TGTGCCAGCAGCCTGTTGCGTGCAGGCCACTTTTGGAATGAGCAGTTCTTC. Amino acids: CASSLLRAGHFWNEQFF.

The J gene is TRBJ2-7, the V gene TRBV5-8, with 7 bases fitting TRBD1. The V and J ends lost 9 bases and 0 bases, in that order; junction bases with no gene match: 6. This CDR3 region has 13 residues. From germline, CDR1 is SGHTS and CDR2 YDEGEE. CDR3 DNA sequence: TGTGCCATCAGGGCAGGGGGCTCCTACGAGCAGTACTTC. It specifies CAIRAGGSYEQYF.

The rearrangement uses TRBV5-1 and TRBJ2-3; 7 positions agree with TRBD2. Germline CDR1 reads SGHRS; CDR2 reads YFSETQ. The CDR3 contains 17 residues. Trimming took 4 bases from V and 0 from J; bases not matched to a gene: 11. For the CDR3, the DNA is TGCGCCAGCAGCCCCATGTGGGCGGGGGTGAGCACAGATACGCAGTATTTT. This codes for CASSPMWAGVSTDTQYF.

About this clone itself: Since the CDR3 does not end with the conserved phenylalanine or tryptophan, this likely comes from a read error. No DNA is shown, since the ends of the CDR3 on it are uncertain; the CDR3 is the one TCRdb lists. The chain has TRBV20-1 and TRBJ1-1. The CDR3 is 11 residues long, ends included. CDR1 and CDR2 (germline): DFQATT, SNEGSKA (reference sequence). The CDR3 protein is CSARDGPQTHL.

About this clone itself: Additional DNA sequences in this sample encode the identical CDR3. The chain links TRBV28 to TRBJ2-1; no reliable D call. The V end was cut by 6 bases, the J end by 2 bases, with 2 bases between. The V gene's germline CDR1 is MDHEN and CDR2 SYDVKM. The CDR3 runs to 11 residues. The CDR3 nucleotides are TGTGCCAGCAGCCCCTACAATGAGCAGTTCTTC. Protein: CASSPYNEQFF.

The chain has TRBV10-1 and TRBJ2-2, with 8 nucleotides matching TRBD2. Germline CDR1 WNHNN, CDR2 SYGVQD (reference sequence). The CDR3 contains 15 residues. With 0 bases clipped from V and 7 bases from J, the junction kept 4 bases outside the gene matches. The CDR3 region has the DNA TGCGCCAGCAGTGAGTCCGGGAGGGCCCTCGGGGAGCTGTTTTTT. Translated, it gives CASSESGRALGELFF.

The gene calls are TRBV6-1 and TRBJ2-7, with TRBD2 identical over 10 bases. Germline V gene data show CDR1 as MNHNS and CDR2 as SASEGT. The CDR3 loop spans 16 amino acids. After removal of 1 base from V and 0 bases from J, the junction contained 3 bases not matched to a gene. The CDR3 is CASSEEASGSSYEQYF. The DNA for the CDR3 is TGTGCCAGCAGTGAAGAGGCTAGCGGGAGCTCCTACGAGCAGTACTTC.